This T cell receptor (beta chain) originates from a study of blood T cells in healthy people across ages. General study findings and limits: The unknown donor CMV status may have confounded expanded clonotype changes. Long-lived donors had more naive CD4+ cells and higher diversity than aged donors.

Using a J-beta primer mix together with a sample-barcoded 5' primer, a second PCR was run for about 6 to 12 cycles. Via MiXCR, TCRdb re-called the 5' RACE reads, giving one row per CDR3 protein. The data contain around 1.7 million distinct CDR3 sequences, about 30% of them seen just once; the ten biggest clones take up 7.7%. Germline V gives CDR1 ENHRY, CDR2 SYGVKD. The CDR3 contains 12 residues. Trimming removed 6 bases from V and 2 bases from J, with 8 bases in between. Each sample had at least 6.5 million PBMCs isolated. This clonotype was counted many times. Its antigen is still unknown. The specimen was blood. The J gene is TRBJ2-7, the V gene TRBV10-3, with D hard to call. The TCR sequence derives from a woman in her 30s in good health. This chain's CDR3 is CAISPDTYEQYF. The DNA of the CDR3 is TGTGCCATCAGCCCAGACACCTACGAGCAGTACTTC.